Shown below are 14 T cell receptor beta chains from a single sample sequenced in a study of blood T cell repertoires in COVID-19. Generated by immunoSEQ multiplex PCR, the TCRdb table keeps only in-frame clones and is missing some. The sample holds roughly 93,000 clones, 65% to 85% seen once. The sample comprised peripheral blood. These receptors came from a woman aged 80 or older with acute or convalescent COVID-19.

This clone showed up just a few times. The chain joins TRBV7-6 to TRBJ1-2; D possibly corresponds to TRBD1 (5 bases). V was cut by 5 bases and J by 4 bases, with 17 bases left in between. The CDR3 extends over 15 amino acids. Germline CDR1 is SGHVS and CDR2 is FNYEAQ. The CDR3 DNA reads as TGTGCCAGCAGCCCCGGGGGATACAACAGCTATGGCTACACCTTC. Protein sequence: CASSPGGYNSYGYTF.

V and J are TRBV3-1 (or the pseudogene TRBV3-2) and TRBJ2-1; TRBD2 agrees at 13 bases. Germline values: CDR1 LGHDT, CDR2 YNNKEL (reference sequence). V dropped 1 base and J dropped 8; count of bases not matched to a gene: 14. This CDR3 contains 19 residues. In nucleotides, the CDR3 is TGTGCCAGCAGCCAAGGCGGCATGATACTAGCGGGGGGGAGGGATGAGCAGTTCTTC. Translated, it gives CASSQGGMILAGGRDEQFF.

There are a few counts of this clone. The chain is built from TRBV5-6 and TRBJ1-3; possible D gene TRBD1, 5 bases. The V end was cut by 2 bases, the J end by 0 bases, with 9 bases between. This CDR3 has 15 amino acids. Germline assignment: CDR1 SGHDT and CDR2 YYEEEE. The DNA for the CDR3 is TGTGCCAGCAGCTTCGGGGGTATCTCTGGAAACACCATATATTTT. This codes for CASSFGGISGNTIYF.

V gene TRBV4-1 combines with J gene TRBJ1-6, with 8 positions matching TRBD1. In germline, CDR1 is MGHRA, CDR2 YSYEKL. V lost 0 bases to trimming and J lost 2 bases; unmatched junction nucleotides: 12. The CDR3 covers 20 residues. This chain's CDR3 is CASSQERQGINLAYNSPLHF. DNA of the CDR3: TGCGCCAGCAGCCAAGAGAGACAGGGGATTAACTTAGCCTATAATTCACCCCTCCACTTT.

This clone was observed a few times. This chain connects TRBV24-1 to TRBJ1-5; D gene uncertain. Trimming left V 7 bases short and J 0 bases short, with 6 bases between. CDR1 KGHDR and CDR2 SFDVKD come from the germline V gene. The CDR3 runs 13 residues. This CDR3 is CATSQYSNQPQHF. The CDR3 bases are TGTGCCACCAGCCAGTATAGCAATCAGCCCCAGCATTTT.

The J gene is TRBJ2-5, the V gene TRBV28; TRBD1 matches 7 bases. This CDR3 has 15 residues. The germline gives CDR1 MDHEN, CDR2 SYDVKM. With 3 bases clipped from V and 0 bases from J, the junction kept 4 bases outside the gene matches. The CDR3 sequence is CASSLGQPYQETQYF. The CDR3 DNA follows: TGTGCCAGCAGTTTGGGACAGCCGTACCAAGAGACCCAGTACTTC. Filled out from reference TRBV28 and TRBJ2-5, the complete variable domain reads DVKVTQSSRYLVKRTGEKVFLECVQDMDHENMFWYRQDPGLGLRLIYFSYDVKMKEKGDIPEGYSVSREKKERFSLILESASTNQTSMYLCASSLGQPYQETQYFGPGTRLLVL.

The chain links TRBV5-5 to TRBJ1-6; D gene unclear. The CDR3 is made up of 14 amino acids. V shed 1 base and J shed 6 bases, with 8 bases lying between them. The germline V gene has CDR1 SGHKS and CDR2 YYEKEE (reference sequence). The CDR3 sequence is CASSLSQLNSPLHF. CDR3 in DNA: TGTGCCAGCAGCTTGTCCCAACTTAATTCACCCCTCCACTTT. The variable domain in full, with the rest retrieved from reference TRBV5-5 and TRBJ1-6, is DAGVTQSPTHLIKTRGQQVTLRCSPISGHKSVSWYQQVLGQGPQFIFQYYEKEERGRGNFPDRFSARQFPNYSSELNVNALLLGDSALYLCASSLSQLNSPLHFGNGTRLTVT.

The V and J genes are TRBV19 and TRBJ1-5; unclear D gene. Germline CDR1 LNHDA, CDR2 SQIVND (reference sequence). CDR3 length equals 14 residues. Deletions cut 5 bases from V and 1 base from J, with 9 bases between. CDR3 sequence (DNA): TGTGCCAGTAGTCCAAGACACAGCAATCAGCCCCAGCATTTT. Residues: CASSPRHSNQPQHF.

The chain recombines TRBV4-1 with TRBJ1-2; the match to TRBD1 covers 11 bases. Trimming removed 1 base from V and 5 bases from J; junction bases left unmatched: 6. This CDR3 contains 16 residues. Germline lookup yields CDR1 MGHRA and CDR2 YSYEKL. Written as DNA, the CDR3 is TGCGCCAGCAGCCAAGTTCTAGGACAGGGGGCTTATGGCTACACCTTC. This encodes CASSQVLGQGAYGYTF.

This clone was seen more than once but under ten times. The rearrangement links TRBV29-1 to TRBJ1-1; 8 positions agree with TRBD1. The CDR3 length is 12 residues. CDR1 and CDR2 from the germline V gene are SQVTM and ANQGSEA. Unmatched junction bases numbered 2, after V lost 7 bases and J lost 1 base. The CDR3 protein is CSADRGNTEAFF. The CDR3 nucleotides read TGCAGCGCTGACAGGGGGAACACTGAAGCTTTCTTT.

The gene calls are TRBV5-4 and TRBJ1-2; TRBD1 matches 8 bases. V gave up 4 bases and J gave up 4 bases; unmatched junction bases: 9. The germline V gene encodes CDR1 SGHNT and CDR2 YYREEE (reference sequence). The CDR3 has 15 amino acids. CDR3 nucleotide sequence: TGTGCCAGCAGCGCTAGACAGGGGCGCGGCTATGGCTACACCTTC. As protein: CASSARQGRGYGYTF. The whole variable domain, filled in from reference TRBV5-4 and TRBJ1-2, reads ETGVTQSPTHLIKTRGQQVTLRCSSQSGHNTVSWYQQALGQGPQFIFQYYREEENGRGNFPPRFSGLQFPNYSSELNVNALELDDSALYLCASSARQGRGYGYTFGSGTRLTVV.

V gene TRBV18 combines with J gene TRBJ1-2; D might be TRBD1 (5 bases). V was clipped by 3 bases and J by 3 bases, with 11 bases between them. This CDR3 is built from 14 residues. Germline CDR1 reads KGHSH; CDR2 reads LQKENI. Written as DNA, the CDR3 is TGTGCCAGCTCACCGGGCAGGGTGGACTATGGCTACACCTTC. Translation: CASSPGRVDYGYTF.

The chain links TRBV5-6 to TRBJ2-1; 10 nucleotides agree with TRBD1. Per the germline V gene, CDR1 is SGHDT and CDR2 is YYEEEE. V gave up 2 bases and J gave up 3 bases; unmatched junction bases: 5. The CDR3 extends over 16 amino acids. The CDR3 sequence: CASSLLGQGRYNEQFF. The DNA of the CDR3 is TGTGCCAGCAGCTTACTGGGACAGGGGCGCTACAATGAGCAGTTCTTC. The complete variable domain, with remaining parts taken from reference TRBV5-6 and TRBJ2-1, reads DAGVTQSPTHLIKTRGQQVTLRCSPKSGHDTVSWYQQALGQGPQFIFQYYEEEERQRGNFPDRFSGHQFPNYSSELNVNALLLGDSALYLCASSLLGQGRYNEQFFGPGTRLTVL.

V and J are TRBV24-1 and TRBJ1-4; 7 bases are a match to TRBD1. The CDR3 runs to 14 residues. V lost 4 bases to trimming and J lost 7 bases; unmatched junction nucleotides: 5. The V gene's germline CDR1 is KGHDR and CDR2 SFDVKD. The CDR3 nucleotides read TGTGCCACCAGTGAGACAGGGAGTGGTGAAAAACTGTTTTTT. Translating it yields CATSETGSGEKLFF.